These T cell receptor beta chains were read from a single sample in a study of early T cells in non-severe SARS-CoV-2 infection. MiXCR, applied by TCRdb to the 5' RACE reads, yields one record per CDR3 protein. The profile covers around 40,000 distinct CDR3 sequences, with about 6.8% appearing a single time and under 25% taken by the ten largest. This specimen consisted of whole blood, obtained at baseline. The origin of the receptors is an adult who was a healthcare worker with PCR-confirmed SARS-CoV-2 infection or an uninfected control (not recorded which). Each CDR3 is given without its conserved first and last residue. A D gene is named only where the DNA matches it firmly.

d_gene	v_gene	j_gene	CDR3aa
TRBD1	TRBV27	TRBJ1-1	ASSRRGLGTEAF
-	TRBV12-3/TRBV12-4	TRBJ1-6	ASNPGNNSPLH
TRBD2	TRBV10-1	TRBJ2-3	ASSSGTSGGNTQY
-	TRBV10-2	TRBJ2-7	ASSVAGAYEQY
-	TRBV2	TRBJ2-5	ASSVTPGGTQY
TRBD2	TRBV20-1	TRBJ2-3	SASWRAGGDTQY
-	TRBV9	TRBJ1-1	ASSVFETGAF
-	TRBV6-2/TRBV6-3	TRBJ1-2	ASSYTPGTDYGYT
-	TRBV12-3/TRBV12-4	TRBJ1-3	ASSSWVGGATGNTIY
-	TRBV5-5	TRBJ1-1	ASSLARDTEAF
-	TRBV3-1	TRBJ1-4	ASSLRGTPNEKLF
TRBD1	TRBV15	TRBJ1-4	ATSRGTGGEKLF
TRBD2	TRBV7-3	TRBJ2-3	ASSAQPGLAGGVTDTQY
-	TRBV5-1	TRBJ2-3	ASSFRESTDTQY
-	TRBV20-1	TRBJ2-3	SADEQEDTQY
-	TRBV6-1	TRBJ1-5	ASSEGQVRDQPQH
TRBD1	TRBV7-3	TRBJ2-5	ASSRGQGETQY
-	TRBV7-9	TRBJ2-3	ASSLVSDTQY
TRBD1	TRBV7-2	TRBJ1-1	ASSIGTVNTEAF
-	TRBV3-1	TRBJ1-6	ASSQFEGGNSPLH
TRBD2	TRBV18	TRBJ2-1	ASCWAGGASNEQF
TRBD1	TRBV7-2	TRBJ1-1	ASSQRTGGFNTEAF
-	TRBV7-2	TRBJ2-7	ASSLGGGEQY
-	TRBV2	TRBJ2-5	ASGDRNQETQY
-	TRBV12-3/TRBV12-4	TRBJ2-5	ASSLVAVQETQY